This TCR beta chain was found in a study of patients and donors after allogeneic stem cell transplantation. TCRdb reanalysed the RT-PCR reads using MiXCR and keeps one entry per CDR3 protein. Of about 960,000 distinct CDR3 sequences listed, roughly 17% were seen once; the top ten hold 6%. CDR1 is MNHEY, CDR2 SVGAGI, per germline. Trimming cost V 8 bases and J 7 bases; bases outside gene matches: 3. There are 12 residues in the CDR3. This clonotype appeared a few times. Sequenced: blood, either unsorted or a sorted T cell fraction (not recorded which). The sequence derives from a human donor who was either an allogeneic HSCT recipient or a stem cell or donor lymphocyte infusion donor (not recorded which). It is not recorded whose cells these are; they may come from a transplant donor. This rearrangement joins TRBV6-5 to TRBJ1-2; 11 bases agree with TRBD1. CDR3 loop: CASAGQGGGYTF. The CDR3 DNA sequence: TGTGCCAGCGCGGGACAGGGGGGTGGCTACACCTTC.